This T cell receptor beta chain was observed in a study of control samples from healthy donors and cancer patients. The method was immunoSEQ multiplex PCR; TCRdb's version includes in-frame clones alone and lacks a portion of them. Among about 150,000 clones, more than 85% were seen once, and the ten largest hold 2% to 2.5%. After removal of 6 bases from V and 10 bases from J, the junction contained 7 bases not matched to a gene. The CDR3 loop spans 13 amino acids. Germline CDR1 reads MNHEY; CDR2 reads SMNVEV (reference sequence). The TCR comes from a man in his fifties or sixties in good health. The chain has TRBV27 and TRBJ2-1, with 9 positions matching TRBD2. Sequenced sample: blood. The CDR3 loop is CASRTGTSREQFF. The DNA for the CDR3 is TGTGCCAGCAGGACGGGGACTAGCAGGGAGCAGTTCTTC.